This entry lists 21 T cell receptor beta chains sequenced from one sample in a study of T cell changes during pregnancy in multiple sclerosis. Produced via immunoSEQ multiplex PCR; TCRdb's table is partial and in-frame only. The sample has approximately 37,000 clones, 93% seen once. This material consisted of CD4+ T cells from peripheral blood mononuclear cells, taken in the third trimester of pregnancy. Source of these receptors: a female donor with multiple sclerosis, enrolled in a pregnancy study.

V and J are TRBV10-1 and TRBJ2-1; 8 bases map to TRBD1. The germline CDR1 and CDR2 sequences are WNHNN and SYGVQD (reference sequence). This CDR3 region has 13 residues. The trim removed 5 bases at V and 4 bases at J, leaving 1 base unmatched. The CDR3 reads CASSRTGYNEQFF. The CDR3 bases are TGCGCCAGCAGTAGGACAGGGTACAATGAGCAGTTCTTC.

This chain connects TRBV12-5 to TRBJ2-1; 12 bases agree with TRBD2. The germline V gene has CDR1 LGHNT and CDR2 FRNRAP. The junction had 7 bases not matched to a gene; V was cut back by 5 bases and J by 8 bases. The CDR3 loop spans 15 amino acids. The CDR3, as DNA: TGTGCTAGTGGTGCCCGACTAGCGGGAGACCATGAGCAGTTCTTC. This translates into CASGARLAGDHEQFF.

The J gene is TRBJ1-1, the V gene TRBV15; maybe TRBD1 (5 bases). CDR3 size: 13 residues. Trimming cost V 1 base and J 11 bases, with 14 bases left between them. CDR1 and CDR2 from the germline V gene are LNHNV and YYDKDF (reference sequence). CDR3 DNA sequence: TGTGCCACCAGCAGAGTACGGGGGGTTGTTGCTTTCTTT. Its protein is CATSRVRGVVAFF.

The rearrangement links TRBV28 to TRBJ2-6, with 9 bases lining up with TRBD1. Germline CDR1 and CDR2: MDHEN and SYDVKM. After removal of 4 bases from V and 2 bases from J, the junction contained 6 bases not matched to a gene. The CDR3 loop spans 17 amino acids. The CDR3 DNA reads TGTGCCAGCAGTTCCGGGACAGGGTCCCCTGGGGCCAACGTCCTGACTTTC. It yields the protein CASSSGTGSPGANVLTF.

This CDR3 is CASSRRENTEAFF. CDR3 DNA sequence: TGTGCCAGCAGTCGGAGGGAGAACACTGAAGCTTTCTTT. This rearrangement joins TRBV27 to TRBJ1-1; D is unclear. CDR1 is MNHEY, CDR2 SMNVEV, per germline (reference sequence). This CDR3 comprises 13 residues. Trimming shortened V by 5 bases and J by 1 base, and 8 bases separated the two germline ends.

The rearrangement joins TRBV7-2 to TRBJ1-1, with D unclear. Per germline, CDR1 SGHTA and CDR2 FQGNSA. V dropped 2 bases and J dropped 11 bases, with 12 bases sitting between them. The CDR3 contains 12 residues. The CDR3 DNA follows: TGTGCCAGCAGCTTAAACCAAGCCACCGCTTTCTTT. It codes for CASSLNQATAFF.

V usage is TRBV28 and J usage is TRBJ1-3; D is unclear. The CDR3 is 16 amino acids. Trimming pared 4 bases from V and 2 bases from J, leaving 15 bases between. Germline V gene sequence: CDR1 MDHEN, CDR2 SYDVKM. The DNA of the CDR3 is TGTGCCAGCAGTTCACTCCTTGGAGTGCCTGGAAACACCATATATTTT. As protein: CASSSLLGVPGNTIYF. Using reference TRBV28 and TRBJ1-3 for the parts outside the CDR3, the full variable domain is DVKVTQSSRYLVKRTGEKVFLECVQDMDHENMFWYRQDPGLGLRLIYFSYDVKMKEKGDIPEGYSVSREKKERFSLILESASTNQTSMYLCASSSLLGVPGNTIYFGEGSWLTVV.

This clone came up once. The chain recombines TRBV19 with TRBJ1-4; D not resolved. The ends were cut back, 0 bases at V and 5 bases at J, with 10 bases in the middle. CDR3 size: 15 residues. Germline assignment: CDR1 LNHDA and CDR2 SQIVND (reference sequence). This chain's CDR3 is CASSIDGLANEKLFF. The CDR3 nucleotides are TGTGCCAGTAGTATAGATGGCTTAGCAAATGAAAAACTGTTTTTT.

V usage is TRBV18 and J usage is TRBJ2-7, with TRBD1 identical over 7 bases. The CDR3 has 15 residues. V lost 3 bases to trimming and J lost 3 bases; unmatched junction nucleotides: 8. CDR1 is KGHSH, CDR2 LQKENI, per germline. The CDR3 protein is CASSPVGTDNYEQYF. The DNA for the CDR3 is TGTGCCAGCTCACCCGTTGGGACAGACAACTACGAGCAGTACTTC.

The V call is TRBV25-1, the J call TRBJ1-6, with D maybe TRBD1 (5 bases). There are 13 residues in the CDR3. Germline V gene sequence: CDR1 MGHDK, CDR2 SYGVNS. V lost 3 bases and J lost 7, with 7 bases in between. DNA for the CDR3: TGTGCCAGCAGTGACAGGGTAAATTCACCCCTCCACTTT. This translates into CASSDRVNSPLHF.

This CDR3 is CASSPPFRREDTEAFF. The CDR3, as DNA: TGTGCCAGCTCACCACCGTTTCGCAGGGAAGACACTGAAGCTTTCTTT. This rearrangement joins TRBV18 to TRBJ1-1; maybe TRBD1 (5 bases). V lost 0 bases, J lost 3 bases, and 14 bases lay in between. The germline V gene has CDR1 KGHSH and CDR2 LQKENI. The CDR3 has 16 residues. Looking up the rest from reference TRBV18 and TRBJ1-1 gives the full variable domain: NAGVMQNPRHLVRRRGQEARLRCSPMKGHSHVYWYRQLPEEGLKFMVYLQKENIIDESGMPKERFSAEFPKEGPSILRIQQVVRGDSAAYFCASSPPFRREDTEAFFGQGTRLTVV.

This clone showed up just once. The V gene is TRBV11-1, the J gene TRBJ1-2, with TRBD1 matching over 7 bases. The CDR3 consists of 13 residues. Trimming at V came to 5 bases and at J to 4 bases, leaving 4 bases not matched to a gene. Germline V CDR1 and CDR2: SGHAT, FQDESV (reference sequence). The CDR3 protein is CASSRDSAYGYTF. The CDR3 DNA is TGTGCCAGCAGCCGGGACAGCGCCTATGGCTACACCTTC.

The CDR3 here is CASSLEAGHNSPLHF. The CDR3 DNA sequence: TGCGCCAGCAGCTTGGAAGCAGGGCATAATTCACCCCTCCACTTT. V and J are TRBV5-1 and TRBJ1-6, with a possible D match to TRBD1 (5 bases). From germline, CDR1 is SGHRS and CDR2 YFSETQ. V gave up 0 bases and J gave up 5 bases, with 9 bases separating them. This CDR3 is built from 15 residues.

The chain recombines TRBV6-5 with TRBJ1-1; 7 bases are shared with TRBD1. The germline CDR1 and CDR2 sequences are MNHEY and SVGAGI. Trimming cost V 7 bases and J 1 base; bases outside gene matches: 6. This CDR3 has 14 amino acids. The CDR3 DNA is TGTGCCAGCATTGGACAGGTGAGGAACACTGAAGCTTTCTTT. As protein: CASIGQVRNTEAFF.

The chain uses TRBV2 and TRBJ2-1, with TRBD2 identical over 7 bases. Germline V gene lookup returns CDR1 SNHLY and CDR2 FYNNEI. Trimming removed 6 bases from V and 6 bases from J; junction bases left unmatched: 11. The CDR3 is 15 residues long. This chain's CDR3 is CASRIGTISGNEQFF. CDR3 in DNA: TGTGCCAGCAGAATTGGGACTATATCGGGCAATGAGCAGTTCTTC. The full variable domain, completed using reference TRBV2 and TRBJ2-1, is EPEVTQTPSHQVTQMGQEVILRCVPISNHLYFYWYRQILGQKVEFLVSFYNNEISEKSEIFDDQFSVERPDGSNFTLKIRSTKLEDSAMYFCASRIGTISGNEQFFGPGTRLTVL.

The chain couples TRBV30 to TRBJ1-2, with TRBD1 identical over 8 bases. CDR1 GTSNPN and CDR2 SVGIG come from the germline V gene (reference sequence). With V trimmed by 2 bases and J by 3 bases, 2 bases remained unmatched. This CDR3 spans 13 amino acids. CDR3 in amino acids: CAWSPDRDYGYTF. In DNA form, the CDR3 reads TGTGCCTGGAGTCCGGACAGGGACTATGGCTACACCTTC.

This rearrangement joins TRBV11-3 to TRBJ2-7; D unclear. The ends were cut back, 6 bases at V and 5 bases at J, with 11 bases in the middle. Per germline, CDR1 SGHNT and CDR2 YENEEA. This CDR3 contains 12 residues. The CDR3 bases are TGTGCCAGCAGTGCGACTGGTGACGAGCAGTACTTC. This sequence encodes CASSATGDEQYF.

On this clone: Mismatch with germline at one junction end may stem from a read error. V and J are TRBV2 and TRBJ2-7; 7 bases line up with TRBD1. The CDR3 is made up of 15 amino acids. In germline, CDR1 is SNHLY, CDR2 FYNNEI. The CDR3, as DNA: TGTGCCAGCACAAAACAGGGGCTTCCCTCCAACGAGCAGTACTTC. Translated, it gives CASTKQGLPSNEQYF.

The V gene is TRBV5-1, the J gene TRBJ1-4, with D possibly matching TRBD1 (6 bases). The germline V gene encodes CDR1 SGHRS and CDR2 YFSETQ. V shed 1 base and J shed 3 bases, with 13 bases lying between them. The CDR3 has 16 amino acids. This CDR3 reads CASSLMGASPNEKLFF. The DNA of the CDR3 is TGCGCCAGCAGCTTGATGGGGGCATCACCTAATGAAAAACTGTTTTTT.

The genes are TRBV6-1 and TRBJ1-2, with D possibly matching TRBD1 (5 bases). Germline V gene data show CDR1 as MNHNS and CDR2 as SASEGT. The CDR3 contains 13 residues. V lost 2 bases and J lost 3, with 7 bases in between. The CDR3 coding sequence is TGTGCCAGCAGTGAAACAGGAGACTATGGCTACACCTTC. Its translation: CASSETGDYGYTF.

This CDR3 is CASSEALKQGGTGNEQYF. In DNA, the CDR3 is TGTGCCAGCAGTGAAGCGCTCAAACAGGGTGGGACAGGGAACGAGCAGTACTTC. The genes are TRBV6-1 and TRBJ2-7, with 9 bases identical to TRBD1. V was clipped by 0 bases and J by 5 bases; unmatched bases: 14. The CDR3 spans 18 residues. Per germline, CDR1 MNHNS and CDR2 SASEGT.